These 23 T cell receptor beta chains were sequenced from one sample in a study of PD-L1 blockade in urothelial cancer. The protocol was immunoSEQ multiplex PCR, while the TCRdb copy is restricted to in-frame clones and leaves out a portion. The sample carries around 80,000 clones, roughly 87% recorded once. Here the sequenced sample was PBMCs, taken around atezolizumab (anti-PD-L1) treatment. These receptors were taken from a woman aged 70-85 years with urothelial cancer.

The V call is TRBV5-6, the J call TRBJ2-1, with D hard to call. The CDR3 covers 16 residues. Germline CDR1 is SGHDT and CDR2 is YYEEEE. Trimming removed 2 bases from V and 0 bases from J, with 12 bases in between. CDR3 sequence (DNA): TGTGCCAGCAGCTTTGGTGTGGGCAGCTCCTACAATGAGCAGTTCTTC. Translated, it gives CASSFGVGSSYNEQFF.

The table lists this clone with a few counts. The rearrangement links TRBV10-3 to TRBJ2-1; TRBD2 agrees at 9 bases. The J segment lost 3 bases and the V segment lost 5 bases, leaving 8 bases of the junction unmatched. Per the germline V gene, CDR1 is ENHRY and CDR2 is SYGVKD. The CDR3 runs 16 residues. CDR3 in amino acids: CAISRTGTSIYNEQFF. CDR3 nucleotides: TGTGCCATCAGTCGTACCGGGACTAGCATCTACAATGAGCAGTTCTTC.

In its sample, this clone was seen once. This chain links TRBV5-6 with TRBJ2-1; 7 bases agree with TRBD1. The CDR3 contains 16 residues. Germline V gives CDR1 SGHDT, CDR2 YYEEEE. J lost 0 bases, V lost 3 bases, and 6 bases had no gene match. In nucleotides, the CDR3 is TGTGCCAGCAGCTCGTCGACAGGGAGCTCCTACAATGAGCAGTTCTTC. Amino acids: CASSSSTGSSYNEQFF.

The CDR3 here is CASTHSLAGRGYGYTF. The CDR3 DNA is TGTGCCAGCACCCATAGTTTGGCGGGGAGAGGCTATGGCTACACCTTC. The rearrangement links TRBV28 to TRBJ1-2; D remains ambiguous. Germline lookup yields CDR1 MDHEN and CDR2 SYDVKM. The CDR3 covers 16 residues. V was pared by 7 bases and J by 4 bases, with 22 bases between.

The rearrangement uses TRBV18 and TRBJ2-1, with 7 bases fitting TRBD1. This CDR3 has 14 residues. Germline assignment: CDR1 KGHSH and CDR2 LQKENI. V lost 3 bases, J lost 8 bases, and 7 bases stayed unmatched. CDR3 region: CASSPRQGRDEQFF. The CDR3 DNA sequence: TGTGCCAGCTCACCTCGACAGGGTCGGGATGAGCAGTTCTTC. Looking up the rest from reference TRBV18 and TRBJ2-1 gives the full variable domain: NAGVMQNPRHLVRRRGQEARLRCSPMKGHSHVYWYRQLPEEGLKFMVYLQKENIIDESGMPKERFSAEFPKEGPSILRIQQVVRGDSAAYFCASSPRQGRDEQFFGPGTRLTVL.

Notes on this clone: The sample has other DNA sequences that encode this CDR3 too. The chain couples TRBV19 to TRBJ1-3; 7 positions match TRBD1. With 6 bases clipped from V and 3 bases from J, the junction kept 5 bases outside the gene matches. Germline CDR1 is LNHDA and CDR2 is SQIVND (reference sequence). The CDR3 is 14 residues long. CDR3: CASSIGDSGNTIYF. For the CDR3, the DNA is TGTGCCAGTAGCATTGGGGACAGTGGAAACACCATATATTTT.

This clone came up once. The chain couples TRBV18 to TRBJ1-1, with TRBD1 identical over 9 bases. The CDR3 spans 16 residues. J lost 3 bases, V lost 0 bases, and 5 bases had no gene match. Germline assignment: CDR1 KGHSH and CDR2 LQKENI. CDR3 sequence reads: CASSPPGTGSDTEAFF. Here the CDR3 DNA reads TGTGCCAGCTCACCACCTGGGACAGGGTCGGACACTGAAGCTTTCTTT.

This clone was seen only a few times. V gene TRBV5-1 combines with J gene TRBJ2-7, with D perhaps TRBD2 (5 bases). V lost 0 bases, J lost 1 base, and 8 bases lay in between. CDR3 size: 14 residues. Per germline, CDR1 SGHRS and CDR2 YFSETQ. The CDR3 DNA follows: TGCGCCAGCAGCTTGGATTCGGGGTCCTACGAGCAGTACTTC. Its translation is CASSLDSGSYEQYF.

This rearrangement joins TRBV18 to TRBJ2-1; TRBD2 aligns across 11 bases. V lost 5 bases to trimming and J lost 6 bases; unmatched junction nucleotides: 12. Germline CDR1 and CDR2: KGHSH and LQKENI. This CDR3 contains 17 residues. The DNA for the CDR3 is TGTGCCAGCTCAGCCCGACTAGCGGGGAAATCCCCCAATGAGCAGTTCTTC. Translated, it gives CASSARLAGKSPNEQFF. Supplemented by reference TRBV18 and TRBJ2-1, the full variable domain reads NAGVMQNPRHLVRRRGQEARLRCSPMKGHSHVYWYRQLPEEGLKFMVYLQKENIIDESGMPKERFSAEFPKEGPSILRIQQVVRGDSAAYFCASSARLAGKSPNEQFFGPGTRLTVL.

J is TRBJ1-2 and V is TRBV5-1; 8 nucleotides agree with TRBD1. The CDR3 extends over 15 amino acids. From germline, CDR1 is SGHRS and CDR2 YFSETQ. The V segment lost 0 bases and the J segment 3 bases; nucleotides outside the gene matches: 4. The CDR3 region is CASSLAQGADYGYTF. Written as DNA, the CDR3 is TGCGCCAGCAGCTTGGCCCAGGGGGCCGACTATGGCTACACCTTC.

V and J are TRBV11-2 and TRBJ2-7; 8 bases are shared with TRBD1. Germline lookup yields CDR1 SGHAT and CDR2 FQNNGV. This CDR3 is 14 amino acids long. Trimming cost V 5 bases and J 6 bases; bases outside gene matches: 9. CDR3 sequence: CASSRLRGLGEQYF. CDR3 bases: TGTGCCAGCAGCCGTCTCAGGGGGCTGGGCGAGCAGTACTTC.

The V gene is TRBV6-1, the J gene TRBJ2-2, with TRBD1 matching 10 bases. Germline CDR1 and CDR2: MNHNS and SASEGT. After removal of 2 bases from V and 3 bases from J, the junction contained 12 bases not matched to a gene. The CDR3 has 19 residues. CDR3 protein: CASSELATGGFGYTGELFF. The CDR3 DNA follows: TGTGCCAGCAGTGAACTGGCGACAGGGGGCTTCGGTTACACCGGGGAGCTGTTTTTT.

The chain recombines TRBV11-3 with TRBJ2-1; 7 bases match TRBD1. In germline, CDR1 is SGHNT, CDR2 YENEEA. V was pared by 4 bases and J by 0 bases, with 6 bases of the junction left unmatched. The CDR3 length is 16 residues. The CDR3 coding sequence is TGTGCCAGCAGCTCTACAGGGGTCAACTCCTACAATGAGCAGTTCTTC. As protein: CASSSTGVNSYNEQFF.

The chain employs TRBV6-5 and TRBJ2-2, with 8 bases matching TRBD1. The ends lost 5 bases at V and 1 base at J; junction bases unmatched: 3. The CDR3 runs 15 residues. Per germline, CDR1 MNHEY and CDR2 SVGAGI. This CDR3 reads CASSRGQVNTGELFF. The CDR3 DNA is TGTGCCAGCAGTAGGGGACAGGTGAACACCGGGGAGCTGTTTTTT.

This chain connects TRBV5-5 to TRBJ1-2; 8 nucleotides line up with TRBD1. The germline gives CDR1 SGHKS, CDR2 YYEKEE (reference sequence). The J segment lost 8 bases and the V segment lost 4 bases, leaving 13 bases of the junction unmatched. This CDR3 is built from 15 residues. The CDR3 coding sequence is TGTGCCAGCAGCATCCCGACAGGGGCAGCAGCGGGCTACACCTTC. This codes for CASSIPTGAAAGYTF. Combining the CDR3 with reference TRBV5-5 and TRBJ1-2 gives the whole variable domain DAGVTQSPTHLIKTRGQQVTLRCSPISGHKSVSWYQQVLGQGPQFIFQYYEKEERGRGNFPDRFSARQFPNYSSELNVNALLLGDSALYLCASSIPTGAAAGYTFGSGTRLTVV.

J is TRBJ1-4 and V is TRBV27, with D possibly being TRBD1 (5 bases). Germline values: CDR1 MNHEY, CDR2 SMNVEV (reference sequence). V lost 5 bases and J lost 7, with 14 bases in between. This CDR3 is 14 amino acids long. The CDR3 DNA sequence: TGTGCCAGCAGTCCCGGGACTAGTTTTGAAAAACTGTTTTTT. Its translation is CASSPGTSFEKLFF. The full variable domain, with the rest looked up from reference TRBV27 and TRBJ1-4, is EAQVTQNPRYLITVTGKKLTVTCSQNMNHEYMSWYRQDPGLGLRQIYYSMNVEVTDKGDVPEGYKVSRKEKRNFPLILESPSPNQTSLYFCASSPGTSFEKLFFGSGTQLSVL.

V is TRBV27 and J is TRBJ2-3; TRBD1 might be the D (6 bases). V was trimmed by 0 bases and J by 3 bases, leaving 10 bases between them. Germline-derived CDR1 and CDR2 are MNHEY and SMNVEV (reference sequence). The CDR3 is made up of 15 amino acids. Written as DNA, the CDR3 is TGTGCCAGCAGTTTATCGAGGGACACGACAGATACGCAGTATTTT. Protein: CASSLSRDTTDTQYF.

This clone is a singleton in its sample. The CDR3 DNA sequence: TGTGCCAGCAGTCGAACAGGGACAACGCAGTATTTT. Protein product: CASSRTGTTQYF. V usage is TRBV6-1 and J usage is TRBJ2-3; TRBD1 is a possible D gene (6 bases). V was shortened by 5 bases and J by 9 bases, with 12 bases between the two germline ends. Germline V CDR1 and CDR2: MNHNS, SASEGT. The CDR3 sequence is 12 residues long.

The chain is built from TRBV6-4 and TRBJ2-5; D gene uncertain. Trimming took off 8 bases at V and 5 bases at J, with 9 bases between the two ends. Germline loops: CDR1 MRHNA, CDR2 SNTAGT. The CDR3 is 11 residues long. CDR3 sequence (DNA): TGTGCCAGCTCCGTCGAGGAGACCCAGTACTTC. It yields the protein CASSVEETQYF.

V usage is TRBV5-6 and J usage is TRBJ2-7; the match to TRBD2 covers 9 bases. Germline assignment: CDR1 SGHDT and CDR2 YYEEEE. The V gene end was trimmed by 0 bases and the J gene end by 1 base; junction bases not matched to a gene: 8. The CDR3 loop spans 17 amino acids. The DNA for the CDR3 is TGTGCCAGCAGCTTGGCGACCAGCGGGAGGTTATCCTACGAGCAGTACTTC. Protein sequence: CASSLATSGRLSYEQYF.

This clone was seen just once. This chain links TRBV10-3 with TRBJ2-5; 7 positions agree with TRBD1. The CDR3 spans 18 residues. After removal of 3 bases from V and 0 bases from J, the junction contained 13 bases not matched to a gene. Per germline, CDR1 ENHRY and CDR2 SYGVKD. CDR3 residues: CAISDPRDRELYQETQYF. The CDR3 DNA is TGTGCCATCAGTGACCCCCGAGACAGGGAACTGTACCAAGAGACCCAGTACTTC.

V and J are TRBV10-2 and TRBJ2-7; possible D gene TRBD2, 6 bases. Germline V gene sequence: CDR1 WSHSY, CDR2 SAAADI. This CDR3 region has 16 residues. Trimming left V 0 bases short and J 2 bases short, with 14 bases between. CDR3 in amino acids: CASSESGVTRPYEQYF. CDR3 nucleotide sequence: TGCGCCAGCAGTGAGTCGGGAGTGACTAGACCCTACGAGCAGTACTTC.

CDR3 residues: CASSHVDWPTYEQYF. For the CDR3, the DNA is TGCGCCAGCAGCCATGTGGACTGGCCTACCTACGAGCAGTACTTC. The chain is built from TRBV4-1 and TRBJ2-7; a weak D match, TRBD2 (5 bases). V lost 3 bases and J 2 bases, leaving 14 bases between the germline ends. Per the germline V gene, CDR1 is MGHRA and CDR2 is YSYEKL. The CDR3 extends over 15 amino acids.